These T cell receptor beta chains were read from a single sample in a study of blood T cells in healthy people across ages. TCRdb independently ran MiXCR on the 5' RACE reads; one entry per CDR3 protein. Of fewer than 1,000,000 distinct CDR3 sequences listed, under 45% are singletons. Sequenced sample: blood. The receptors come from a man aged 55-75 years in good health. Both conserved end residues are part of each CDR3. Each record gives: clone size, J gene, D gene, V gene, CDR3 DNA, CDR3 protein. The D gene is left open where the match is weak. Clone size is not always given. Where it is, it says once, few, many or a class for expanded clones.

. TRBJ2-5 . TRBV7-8 TGTGCCAGCAGCCCGGTGGGGCTCCTCCAAGAGACCCAGTACTTC CASSPVGLLQETQYF
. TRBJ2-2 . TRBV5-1 TGCGCCAGCAGCTTGTCAATCCAGAATACCGGGGAGCTGTTTTTT CASSLSIQNTGELFF
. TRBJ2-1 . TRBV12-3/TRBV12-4 TGTGCCAGCATCACCTCGACGCCCGGGGTCGATGAGCAGTTCTTC CASITSTPGVDEQFF
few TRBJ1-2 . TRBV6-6 TGTGCCAGCAGTTACTCGATGCGGGACAACTATGGCTACACCTTC CASSYSMRDNYGYTF
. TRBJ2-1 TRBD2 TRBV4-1 TGCGCCAGCAGCCCAAAGACTAGCGGGGGTCCCCACTCCTACAATGAGCAGTTCTTC CASSPKTSGGPHSYNEQFF
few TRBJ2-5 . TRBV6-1 TGTGCCAGCAGTGAACGAGCTATCCAAGAGACCCAGTACTTC CASSERAIQETQYF
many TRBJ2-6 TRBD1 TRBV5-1 TGCGCCAGCAGCCCGGGACAGGAGGCTGGGGCCAACGTCCTGACTTTC CASSPGQEAGANVLTF
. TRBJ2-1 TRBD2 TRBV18 TGTGCCAGCTCACCAGCGGGAGGGTTCTATGAGCAGTTCTTC CASSPAGGFYEQFF
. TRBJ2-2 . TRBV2 TGTGCCAGCAGTGAAGCTGGGGCAGGGGTTACCGGGGAGCTGTTTTTT CASSEAGAGVTGELFF
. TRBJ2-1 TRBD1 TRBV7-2 TGTGCCAGCAGCTTCAAATTGGGACAGGGGTTTGGTGAGCAGTTCTTC CASSFKLGQGFGEQFF
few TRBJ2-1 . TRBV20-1 TGCAGTGCGAGAGGTTCGGCGGGGGAGCAGTTCTTC CSARGSAGEQFF
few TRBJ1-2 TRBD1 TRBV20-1 TGCAGTGCTTCATTGGGACAGGGGGCTACCTATGGCTACACCTTC CSASLGQGATYGYTF
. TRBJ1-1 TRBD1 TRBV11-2 TGTGCCAGCACGGTCGGGGACAGGACGAGCACTGAAGCTTTCTTT CASTVGDRTSTEAFF
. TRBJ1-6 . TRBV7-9 TGTGCCAGCAGCTTATCAAGCCTGGGTTCACCCCTCCACTTT CASSLSSLGSPLHF
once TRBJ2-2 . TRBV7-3 TGTGCCAGCAGCCTAACGTGGAATACCGGGGAGCTGTTTTTT CASSLTWNTGELFF
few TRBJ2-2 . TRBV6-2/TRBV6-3 TGTGCCAGCAGTAACACCGGGGAGCTGTTTTTT CASSNTGELFF
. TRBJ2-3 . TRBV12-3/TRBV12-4 TGTGCCAGCAGTCCTGGGGGCCCAGCTATAGCAGATACGCAGTATTTT CASSPGGPAIADTQYF
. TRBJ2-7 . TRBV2 TGTGCCAGCAGGACAGTCCTCTCCTACGAGCAGTACTTC CASRTVLSYEQYF
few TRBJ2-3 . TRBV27 TGTGCCAGCAGTTTAGCTTGGTCGGGGGTTAACACAGATACGCGGTATTTT CASSLAWSGVNTDTRYF
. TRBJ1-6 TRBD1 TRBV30 TGTGCCGGGAGTGTAGGGACAGCTCAAGGAGCCCTCCACTTT CAGSVGTAQGALHF
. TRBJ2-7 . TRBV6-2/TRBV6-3 TGTGCCAGCACCGGACCCACAGGAGTTTTTCCCTACGAGCAGTACTTC CASTGPTGVFPYEQYF
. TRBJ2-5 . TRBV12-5 TGTGCTAGTGGTTTGGGAATAGAGACCCAGTACTTC CASGLGIETQYF
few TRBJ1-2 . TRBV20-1 TGCAGTGCCCAACCCTCGACCCGACGGAACTATGGCTACACCTTC CSAQPSTRRNYGYTF
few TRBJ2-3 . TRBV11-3 TGTGCCAGCAGCCAGCCGCTGGGGGGGGACACTACGCAGTATTTT CASSQPLGGDTTQYF
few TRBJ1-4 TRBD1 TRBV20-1 TGCAGTGCTACGACAGGGTTGTATGAAAAACTGTTTTTT CSATTGLYEKLFF
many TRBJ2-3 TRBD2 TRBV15 TGTGCCACGTTGCGGGGGGGATCAGATACGCAGTATTTT CATLRGGSDTQYF
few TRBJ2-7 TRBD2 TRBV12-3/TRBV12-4 TGTGCCAGCAGTTCAGCCGGACTAGCGATCTACGAGCAGTACTTC CASSSAGLAIYEQYF
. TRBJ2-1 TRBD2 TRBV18 TGTGCCAGCTCACCCCTCGGGGGGTCAGGGCTCAATGAGCAGTTCTTC CASSPLGGSGLNEQFF
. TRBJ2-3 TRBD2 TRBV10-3 TGTGCCATCATGGACGGGCAAGCGGGGGGCACAACAGATACGCAGTATTTT CAIMDGQAGGTTDTQYF
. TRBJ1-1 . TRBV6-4 TGTGCCAGCAGTCTGGACAGTAAAAACACTGAAGCTTTCTTT CASSLDSKNTEAFF
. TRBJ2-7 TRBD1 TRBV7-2 TGTGCCAGCAGTCACGGACAGGACCACGAGCAGTACTTC CASSHGQDHEQYF
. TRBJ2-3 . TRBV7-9 TGTGCCAGCAGCGCAGAGTCGGGTACGCAGTATTTT CASSAESGTQYF
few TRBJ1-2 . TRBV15 TGTGCCACCAGACCCGGCGGACAAGCAGGTTACCAAAACTATGGCTACACCTTC CATRPGGQAGYQNYGYTF
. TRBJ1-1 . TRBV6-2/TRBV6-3 TGTGCCAGCAGTTACCACCGCACTGAAGCTTTCTTT CASSYHRTEAFF
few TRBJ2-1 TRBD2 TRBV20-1 TGCAGTGCTATCCGCGGGGGGGCCGAGGACAATGAGCAGTTCTTC CSAIRGGAEDNEQFF